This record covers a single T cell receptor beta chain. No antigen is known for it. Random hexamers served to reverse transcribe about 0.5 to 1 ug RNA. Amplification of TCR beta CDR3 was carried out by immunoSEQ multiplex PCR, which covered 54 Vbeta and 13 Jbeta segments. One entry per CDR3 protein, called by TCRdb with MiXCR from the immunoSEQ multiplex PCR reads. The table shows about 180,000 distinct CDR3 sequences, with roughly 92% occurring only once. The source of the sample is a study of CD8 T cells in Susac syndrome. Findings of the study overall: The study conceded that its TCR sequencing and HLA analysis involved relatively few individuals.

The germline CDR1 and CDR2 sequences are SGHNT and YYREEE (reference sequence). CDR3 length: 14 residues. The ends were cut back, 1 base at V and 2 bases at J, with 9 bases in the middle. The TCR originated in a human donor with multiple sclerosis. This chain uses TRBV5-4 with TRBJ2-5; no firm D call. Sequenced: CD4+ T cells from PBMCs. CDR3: CASSLYPNQETQYF. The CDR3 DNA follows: TGTGCCAGCAGCTTGTACCCAAATCAAGAGACCCAGTACTTC.